Presented here are 21 T cell receptor beta chains from one specimen sequenced in a study of post-analysis software for immune sequencing data. No cognate antigen is known for these TCRs. The study's findings and limits: Controls had lower frequencies than patients of roughly five TRBV segments, which included TRBV5-6, TRBV5-1 and TRBV20-1.

Unique molecular identifiers tagged the TCR beta cDNA libraries. MiXCR, run by TCRdb on the PCR reads, gives a single entry per CDR3 protein. This table holds fewer than 850,000 distinct CDR3 sequences, about 32% found once. Sequencing was done on a sample of blood. Source of these receptors: a girl aged 5-17 years with multiple sclerosis.

A note on this clonotype: Germline is not matched at one junction end, which may reflect a read error. The chain is built from TRBV4-3 and TRBJ1-2; possible D gene TRBD1, 6 bases. There are 13 residues in the CDR3. Germline CDR1 is LGHNA and CDR2 is YSLEER. CDR3 protein: CASSQTQGGGYAF. As DNA, the CDR3 is TGCGCCAGCAGCCAAACTCAGGGTGGGGGCTACGCCTTC.

In DNA, the CDR3 is TGCGCCAGCAGCTCTACAGTGGATTGGGCCGGGGAGCTGTTTTTT. Protein: CASSSTVDWAGELFF. This chain connects TRBV4-1 to TRBJ2-2; D gene unclear. Trimming stripped 5 bases from V and 6 bases from J, with 16 bases between. This CDR3 spans 15 amino acids. The V gene's germline CDR1 is MGHRA and CDR2 YSYEKL.

This clonotype was detected only a few times. This chain connects TRBV12-3 or TRBV12-4 to TRBJ2-7, with 7 nucleotides matching TRBD1. The junction had 11 bases not matched to a gene; V was cut back by 6 bases and J by 9 bases. The CDR3 has 13 amino acids. The CDR3 DNA reads as TGTGCCAGCAGCTCGGGACAGCGGTTACCGCAGTACTTC. The encoded protein is CASSSGQRLPQYF.

This sequence joins TRBV6-5 and TRBJ2-5; D may be TRBD1 (5 bases). Trimming left V 6 bases short and J 5 bases short, with 13 bases between. The V gene's germline CDR1 is MNHEY and CDR2 SVGAGI. This CDR3 spans 13 amino acids. CDR3 sequence reads: CASRNGAGETQYF. In nucleotides, the CDR3 is TGTGCCAGCAGGAATGGGGCAGGGGAGACCCAGTACTTC.

This clonotype was seen a few times. This sequence joins TRBV20-1 and TRBJ2-3; TRBD2 matches at 7 bases. CDR1 DFQATT and CDR2 SNEGSKA come from the germline V gene (reference sequence). CDR3 size: 15 residues. The V segment lost 6 bases and the J segment 4 bases; nucleotides outside the gene matches: 13. DNA of the CDR3: TGCAGTGCGCAACCCGTCCTCCTAGCGGCAGATACGCAGTATTTT. Its protein product is CSAQPVLLAADTQYF.

The V and J genes are TRBV28 and TRBJ2-1, with 7 nucleotides matching TRBD1. Per the germline V gene, CDR1 is MDHEN and CDR2 is SYDVKM. After removal of 5 bases from V and 2 bases from J, the junction contained 6 bases not matched to a gene. The CDR3 consists of 15 residues. The CDR3 region is CASSLQGLPYNEQFF. CDR3 DNA sequence: TGTGCCAGCAGTCTACAGGGGCTGCCCTACAATGAGCAGTTCTTC.

The V gene is TRBV28, the J gene TRBJ2-3; tentative D call: TRBD2 (5 bases). The CDR3 is 13 amino acids. Germline CDR1 is MDHEN and CDR2 is SYDVKM. V was shortened by 8 bases and J by 4 bases, with 13 bases between the two germline ends. The CDR3 sequence is CASSYGVADTQYF. The CDR3 DNA reads as TGTGCCAGCTCGTACGGGGTGGCAGATACGCAGTATTTT.

J is TRBJ2-1 and V is TRBV12-5, with 8 bases aligning to TRBD1. The CDR3 totals 18 residues. Germline CDR1 and CDR2: LGHNT and FRNRAP. The V and J ends lost 5 bases and 7 bases, in that order; junction bases with no gene match: 19. CDR3 region: CASGLYPGQEARTNEQFF. As DNA, the CDR3 is TGTGCTAGTGGTCTATACCCGGGACAGGAAGCGCGGACTAATGAGCAGTTCTTC.

The sample holds many counts of this clonotype. This chain uses TRBV6-4 with TRBJ2-6, with 7 bases matching TRBD2. V lost 8 bases, J lost 4 bases, and 8 bases stayed unmatched. The CDR3 runs 15 residues. In germline, CDR1 is MRHNA, CDR2 SNTAGT. This CDR3 reads CASGATSAGANVLTF. CDR3 DNA sequence: TGTGCCAGCGGGGCTACTAGCGCCGGGGCCAACGTCCTGACTTTC.

The table lists this clonotype with a few counts. The chain links TRBV2 to TRBJ2-5; tentatively, D is TRBD1 (5 bases). Germline CDR1 and CDR2: SNHLY and FYNNEI. Deletions cut 4 bases from V and 1 base from J, with 10 bases between. This CDR3 contains 14 residues. The CDR3 DNA reads TGTGCCAGCAGTGCCATCAGGGCCCAAGAGACCCAGTACTTC. Translating it yields CASSAIRAQETQYF.

V and J are TRBV20-1 and TRBJ1-2; a possible D gene is TRBD1 (5 bases). The CDR3 length is 9 residues. V dropped 5 bases and J dropped 14 bases, with 12 bases sitting between them. The V gene's germline CDR1 is DFQATT and CDR2 SNEGSKA (reference sequence). CDR3 residues: CSAVTGTTF. The DNA of the CDR3 is TGCAGTGCTGTGACTGGGACGACCTTC.

This clonotype was observed a handful of times. This sequence joins TRBV10-3 and TRBJ2-4; tentatively, D is TRBD2 (5 bases). Germline V lookup: CDR1 ENHRY, CDR2 SYGVKD. The ends were cut back, 0 bases at V and 8 bases at J, with 17 bases in the middle. CDR3 length: 16 amino acids. CDR3 region: CAISESVSRPRDIQYF. Written as DNA, the CDR3 is TGTGCCATCAGTGAGTCGGTTTCCAGACCGAGGGACATTCAGTACTTC.

As concerns this clonotype: A single base separates this from a much larger clone, so it may be a read error. V and J are TRBV7-2 and TRBJ2-3; possibly TRBD1 or TRBD2 for D (7 bases each). This CDR3 comprises 14 residues. Germline values: CDR1 SGHTA, CDR2 FQGNSA. CDR3 nucleotide sequence: TGTGCCGGCAGGGGGGACTACAGCACAGATACGCAGTATTTT. It encodes CAGRGDYSTDTQYF.

This chain uses TRBV6-2 or TRBV6-3 with TRBJ1-2, with D unresolved. CDR3 length equals 12 residues. Between the trimmed V and J ends, which lost 2 bases and 3 bases, there was a span of 4 bases. Germline-derived CDR1 and CDR2 are MNHEY and SVGEGT. The CDR3 loop reads CASSYPDYGYTF. The CDR3 DNA sequence: TGTGCCAGCAGTTACCCCGACTATGGCTACACCTTC.

This clonotype was recorded a few times. This sequence joins TRBV20-1 and TRBJ1-2; D is unresolved. This CDR3 has 13 amino acids. The V and J ends lost 6 bases and 3 bases respectively, with 14 bases between them. Germline-derived CDR1 and CDR2 are DFQATT and SNEGSKA (reference sequence). The CDR3 DNA reads as TGCAGTGCGGACCGGACGGAATACTATGGCTACACCTTC. Encoded protein: CSADRTEYYGYTF.

In the case of this clonotype: The junction and the germline gene differ at one end; a read error may be behind it. This chain uses TRBV15 with TRBJ2-4, with TRBD1 as a possible D gene (5 bases). The V gene's germline CDR1 is LNHNV and CDR2 YYDKDF (reference sequence). This CDR3 has 16 residues. The CDR3 sequence: CATSRKAGRPKNIQYF. In DNA, the CDR3 is TGTGCCACCAGCAGGAAAGCAGGGCGACCCAAAAACATTCAGTACTTT.

The genes are TRBV29-1 and TRBJ1-2; 8 nucleotides match TRBD1. J lost 6 bases, V lost 5 bases, and 11 bases had no gene match. This CDR3 has 14 amino acids. The V gene's germline CDR1 is SQVTM and CDR2 ANQGSEA. Here the CDR3 DNA reads TGCAGCGTTACTAGGACAGGGTCAAGTCATGGCTACACCTTC. Translation gives CSVTRTGSSHGYTF.

This chain joins TRBV5-1 and TRBJ1-1; 7 bases are shared with TRBD1. V lost 2 bases and J lost 5; bases outside the gene matches: 12. The CDR3 totals 16 residues. Per the germline V gene, CDR1 is SGHRS and CDR2 is YFSETQ. The CDR3 region has the DNA TGCGCCAGCAGCTTATCTGGGGAGGGGGCGTGTACTGAAGCTTTCTTT. Amino acid sequence: CASSLSGEGACTEAFF. Full variable domain (outside the CDR3, taken from reference TRBV5-1 and TRBJ1-1): KAGVTQTPRYLIKTRGQQVTLSCSPISGHRSVSWYQQTPGQGLQFLFEYFSETQRNKGNFPGRFSGRQFSNSRSEMNVSTLELGDSALYLCASSLSGEGACTEAFFGQGTRLTVV.

This chain links TRBV4-1 with TRBJ2-3; 11 nucleotides align to TRBD2. The V gene's germline CDR1 is MGHRA and CDR2 YSYEKL. The CDR3 extends over 19 amino acids. The V segment lost 1 base and the J segment 4 bases; nucleotides outside the gene matches: 13. The CDR3 coding sequence is TGCGCCAGCAGCCAAGGAATAGCGGGGGGGCCCGGGGCTTCAGATACGCAGTATTTT. Translated, it gives CASSQGIAGGPGASDTQYF.

The rearrangement links TRBV14 to TRBJ2-2; D uncertain. The V and J ends lost 6 bases and 4 bases respectively, with 15 bases between them. Germline-derived CDR1 and CDR2 are SGHDN and FVKESK. The CDR3 length is 15 residues. CDR3 DNA: TGTGCCAGCAGTCTCGTTTCGTGGGTCACCGGGGAGCTGTTTTTT. This codes for CASSLVSWVTGELFF.

The CDR3 nucleotides are TGTGCCAGCAGGGTCTTGACAGGACCGAACCACGAGCAGTACTTC. Translation: CASRVLTGPNHEQYF. J is TRBJ2-7 and V is TRBV12-3 or TRBV12-4; D may be TRBD1 (6 bases). The CDR3 runs 15 residues. Between the trimmed V and J ends, which lost 6 bases and 5 bases, there was a span of 20 bases.